This T cell receptor (beta chain) was identified in a study of blood T cells in healthy people across ages. The germline CDR1 and CDR2 sequences are MNHEY and SVGEGT. V gave up 6 bases and J gave up 8 bases; unmatched junction bases: 8. This CDR3 contains 14 residues. A J-beta primer mix and a sample-barcoded 5' primer were used in a second PCR of about 6 to 12 cycles. Each CDR3 protein is one row after TCRdb ran MiXCR on the 5' RACE reads. Among 710,000 or so distinct CDR3 sequences, about a fifth were seen once, and the ten largest hold 22%. This TCR came from a man between 65 and 85 years old in good health. The sequenced sample was blood. This rearrangement joins TRBV6-2 or TRBV6-3 to TRBJ2-4, with 9 bases aligning to TRBD1. Here the CDR3 DNA reads TGTGCCAGCAGAACCACAGGGGGCCGGGACATTCAGTACTTC. Its protein product is CASRTTGGRDIQYF.